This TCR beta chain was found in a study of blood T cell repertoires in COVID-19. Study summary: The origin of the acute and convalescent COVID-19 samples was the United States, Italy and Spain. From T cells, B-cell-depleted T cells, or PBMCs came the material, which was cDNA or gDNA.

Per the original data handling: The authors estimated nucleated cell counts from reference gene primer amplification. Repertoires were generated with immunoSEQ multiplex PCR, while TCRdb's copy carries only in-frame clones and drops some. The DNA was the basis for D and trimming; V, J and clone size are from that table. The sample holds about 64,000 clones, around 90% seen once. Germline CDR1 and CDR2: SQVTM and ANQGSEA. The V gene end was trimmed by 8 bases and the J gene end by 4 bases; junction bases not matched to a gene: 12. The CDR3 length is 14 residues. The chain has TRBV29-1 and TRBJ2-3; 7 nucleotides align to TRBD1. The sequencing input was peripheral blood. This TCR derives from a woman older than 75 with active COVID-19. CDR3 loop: CSIHKTGVADTQYF. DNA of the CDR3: TGCAGCATCCATAAAACAGGGGTGGCAGATACGCAGTATTTT.